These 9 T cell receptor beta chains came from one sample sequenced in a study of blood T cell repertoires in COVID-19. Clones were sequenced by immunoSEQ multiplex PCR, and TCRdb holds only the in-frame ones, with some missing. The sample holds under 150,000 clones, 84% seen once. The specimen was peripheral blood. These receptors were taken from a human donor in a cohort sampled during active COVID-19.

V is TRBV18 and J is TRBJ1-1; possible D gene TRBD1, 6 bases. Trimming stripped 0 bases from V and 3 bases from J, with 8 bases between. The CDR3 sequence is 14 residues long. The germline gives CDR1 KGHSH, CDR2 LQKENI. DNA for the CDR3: TGTGCCAGCTCACCACCGAAGGGGGACACTGAAGCTTTCTTT. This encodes CASSPPKGDTEAFF.

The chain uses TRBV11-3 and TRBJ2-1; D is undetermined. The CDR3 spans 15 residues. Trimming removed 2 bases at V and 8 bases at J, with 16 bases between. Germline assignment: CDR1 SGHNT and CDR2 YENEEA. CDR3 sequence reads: CASSLSPGTIDEQFF. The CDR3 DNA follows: TGTGCCAGCAGCTTAAGTCCAGGAACGATTGATGAGCAGTTCTTC.

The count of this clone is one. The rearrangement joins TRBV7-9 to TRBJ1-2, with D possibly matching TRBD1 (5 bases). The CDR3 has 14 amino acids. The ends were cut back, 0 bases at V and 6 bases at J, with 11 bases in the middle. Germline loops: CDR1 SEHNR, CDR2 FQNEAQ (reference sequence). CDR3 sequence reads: CASSLASGGNGYTF. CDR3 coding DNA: TGTGCCAGCAGCTTAGCGTCCGGGGGGAATGGCTACACCTTC.

This chain's CDR3 is CAISETGTGDIYEQFF. The CDR3 coding sequence is TGTGCCATCAGTGAGACAGGGACAGGGGATATCTATGAGCAGTTCTTC. The chain carries TRBV10-3 and TRBJ2-1, with 10 bases matching TRBD1. The CDR3 has 16 amino acids. V lost 2 bases to trimming and J lost 8 bases; unmatched junction nucleotides: 9. CDR1 is ENHRY, CDR2 SYGVKD, per germline.

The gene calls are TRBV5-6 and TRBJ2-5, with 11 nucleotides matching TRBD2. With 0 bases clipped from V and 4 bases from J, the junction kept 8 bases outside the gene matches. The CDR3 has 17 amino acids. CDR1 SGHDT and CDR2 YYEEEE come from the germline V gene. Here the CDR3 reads CASSLEASGGLTETQYF. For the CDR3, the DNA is TGTGCCAGCAGCTTGGAGGCTAGCGGGGGGTTAACAGAGACCCAGTACTTC.

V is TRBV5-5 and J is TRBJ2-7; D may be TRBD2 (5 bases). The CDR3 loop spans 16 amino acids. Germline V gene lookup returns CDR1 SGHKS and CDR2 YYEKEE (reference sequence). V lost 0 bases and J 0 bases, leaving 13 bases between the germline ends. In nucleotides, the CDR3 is TGTGCCAGCAGCTTGGCCGGGGTCCTTACCTCCTACGAGCAGTACTTC. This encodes CASSLAGVLTSYEQYF.

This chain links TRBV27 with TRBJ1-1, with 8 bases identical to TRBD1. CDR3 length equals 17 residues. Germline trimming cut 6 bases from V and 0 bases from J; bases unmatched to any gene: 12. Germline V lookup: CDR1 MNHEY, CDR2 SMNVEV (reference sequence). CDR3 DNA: TGTGCCAGCAGGCCAATCCACAGGGGGGGGGTGAACACTGAAGCTTTCTTT. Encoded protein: CASRPIHRGGVNTEAFF.

The chain's CDR3 is CASSQGSGTGGSPLHF. The CDR3, as DNA: TGCGCCAGCAGCCAAGGCTCGGGGACAGGGGGATCACCCCTCCACTTT. The chain combines TRBV4-1 with TRBJ1-6; TRBD1 matches 11 bases. V shed 1 base and J 10 bases; nucleotides not matched to a gene: 6. CDR1 MGHRA and CDR2 YSYEKL come from the germline V gene. This CDR3 comprises 16 residues.

The CDR3, as DNA: TGTGCCAGCACCGTTATGAACACCGGGGAGCTGTTTTTT. Amino acids: CASTVMNTGELFF. This chain links TRBV28 with TRBJ2-2; D call uncertain. Germline V gene sequence: CDR1 MDHEN, CDR2 SYDVKM. This CDR3 comprises 13 residues. With 7 bases removed from V and 1 base from J, the gap between germline ends came to 7 bases.